One sample yielded the 5 T cell receptor beta chains listed below, sequenced in a study of blood T cells in healthy people across ages (dated by TCRdb to between 2015 and 2016). Receptors were amplified or captured by 5' RACE. The sequencer listed for this sample is Illumina HiSeq 2500. A second PCR of about 6 to 11 cycles was run with a J-beta primer mix and a sample-barcoded 5' primer. The public reads were reprocessed in TCRdb via fastp at Q25 and MiXCR, keeping in-frame beta chains. Under each unique CDR3 protein, matching rows form one entry showing the most common genes and DNA. A total of about 1,500,000 distinct CDR3 sequences appear in this sample, about 43% of them only once. Approximately 7.9% of the sample comes from the top ten. Sequencing was carried out using blood. Receptor source: a woman aged 18-29 years in good health.

The chain uses TRBV3-1 and TRBJ2-1; TRBD1 might be the D (7 bases). This CDR3 comprises 16 residues. Germline assignment: CDR1 LGHDT and CDR2 YNNKEL (reference sequence). V lost 7 bases, J lost 6 bases, and 22 bases lay in between. The CDR3 region is CASTSPRVQGGNEQFF. As DNA, the CDR3 is TGTGCCAGCACCTCCCCCCGGGTCCAGGGGGGCAATGAGCAGTTCTTC.

The chain couples TRBV11-2 to TRBJ1-1, with a weak D call TRBD1 (5 bases). V shed 4 bases and J shed 0 bases, with 12 bases lying between them. CDR1 SGHAT and CDR2 FQNNGV come from the germline V gene. The CDR3 extends over 15 amino acids. CDR3 DNA: TGTGCCAGCAGCTCACCGGCAGGGATGAACACTGAAGCTTTCTTT. This sequence encodes CASSSPAGMNTEAFF.

The rearrangement links TRBV7-9 to TRBJ1-1; D might be TRBD1 (6 bases). The CDR3 is made up of 14 amino acids. Germline V lookup: CDR1 SEHNR, CDR2 FQNEAQ (reference sequence). Trimming removed 5 bases at V and 2 bases at J, with 12 bases between. CDR3 in DNA: TGTGCCAGCAGCCGAAGGGGGGAAAACACTGAAGCTTTCTTT. Translated: CASSRRGENTEAFF.

The chain couples TRBV9 to TRBJ2-2, with 13 positions matching TRBD2. The CDR3 runs to 15 residues. The V and J ends lost 1 base and 6 bases, in that order; junction bases with no gene match: 0. Germline CDR1 SGDLS, CDR2 YYNGEE. CDR3: CASSVTSGGAGELFF. The CDR3 DNA reads as TGTGCCAGCAGCGTAACTAGCGGGGGGGCCGGGGAGCTGTTTTTT.

The chain joins TRBV27 to TRBJ2-2; 14 bases align to TRBD2. Germline assignment: CDR1 MNHEY and CDR2 SMNVEV (reference sequence). V was pared by 4 bases and J by 6 bases, with 10 bases of the junction left unmatched. CDR3 size: 18 residues. Written as DNA, the CDR3 is TGTGCCAGCAGTTCCCGACTAGCGGGGGGGCCGGTTTCCGGGGAGCTGTTTTTT. Its protein is CASSSRLAGGPVSGELFF.